This T cell receptor (beta chain) was retrieved from a study of blood T cell repertoires in COVID-19. At the level of the study: The United States, Italy and Spain were the sources of the acute and convalescent COVID-19 samples.

Grouping used clinical history reported by participants in a survey and questionnaire. In the authors' workflow: Nucleated cell counts were estimated from reference gene primer amplification. Sequencing was performed with immunoSEQ multiplex PCR; in TCRdb, only in-frame clones are kept and a portion is missing. The DNA was the basis for D and trimming; V, J and clone size are from that table. The sample has 200,000 to 250,000 clones; roughly four fifths are singletons. The CDR3 spans 17 residues. Looked up from germline, CDR1 is MNHEY and CDR2 is SMNVEV (reference sequence). V lost 6 bases, J lost 10 bases, and 21 bases stayed unmatched.

Sequencing was done on a sample of PBMCs or T cells enriched from blood (not recorded which). The sequence was obtained from a woman in her thirties or forties with acute COVID-19. The rearrangement links TRBV27 to TRBJ2-7; 10 bases agree with TRBD2. In DNA form, the CDR3 reads TGTGCCAGCAGGCCGGGACTAGCGTCCCTCTTTGGGCGACGACAGTACTTC. Protein: CASRPGLASLFGRRQYF.